This T cell receptor beta chain was observed in a study of tumor and adjacent non-tumor tissue in lung cancer. Regarding the study as a whole: Tumor tissue had significantly higher TCR diversity than normal lung.

TCRbeta libraries were built with three rounds of nested PCR, modified from ARM-PCR. TCRdb re-analysed the multiplex PCR reads in MiXCR, keeping a single row per CDR3 protein. This sample has around 75,000 distinct CDR3 sequences, with about two thirds found just once. The template was RNA from unsorted bulk tissue. Distant lung tissue was collected more than 3 cm away from the tumor edge. Notes on this clonotype: Its cognate antigen is unknown.

CDR1 SQVTM and CDR2 ANQGSEA come from the germline V gene. The CDR3 extends over 12 amino acids. The rearrangement uses TRBV29-1 and TRBJ1-2, with D uncertain. Sequencing was performed on distant non-tumor lung tissue. The receptor was derived from a woman aged 45-59 years with non-small cell lung cancer. The DNA for the CDR3 is TGCAACGGTCATTCGTTGGACTATGGCTACACCTTC. Translation gives CNGHSLDYGYTF.